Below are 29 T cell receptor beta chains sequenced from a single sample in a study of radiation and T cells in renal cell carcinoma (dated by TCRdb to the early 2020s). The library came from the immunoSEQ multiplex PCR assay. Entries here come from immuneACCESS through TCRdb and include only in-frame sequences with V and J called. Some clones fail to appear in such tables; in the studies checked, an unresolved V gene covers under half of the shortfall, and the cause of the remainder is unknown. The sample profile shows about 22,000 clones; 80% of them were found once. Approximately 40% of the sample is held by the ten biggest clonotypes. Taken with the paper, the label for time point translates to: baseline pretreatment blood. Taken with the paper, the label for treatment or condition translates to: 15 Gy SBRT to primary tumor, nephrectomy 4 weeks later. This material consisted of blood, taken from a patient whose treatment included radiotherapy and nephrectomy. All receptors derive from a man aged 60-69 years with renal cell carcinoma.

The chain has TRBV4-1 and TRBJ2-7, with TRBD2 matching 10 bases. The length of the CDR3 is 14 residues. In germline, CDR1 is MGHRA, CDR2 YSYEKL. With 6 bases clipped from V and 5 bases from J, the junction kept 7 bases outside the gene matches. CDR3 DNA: TGCGCCAGCAGTCGGGGAACTAGCGGGAACGAGCAGTACTTC. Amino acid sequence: CASSRGTSGNEQYF.

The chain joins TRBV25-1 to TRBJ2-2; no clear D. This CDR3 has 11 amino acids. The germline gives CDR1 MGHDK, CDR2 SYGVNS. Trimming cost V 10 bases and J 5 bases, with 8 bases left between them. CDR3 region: CATRVTGELFF. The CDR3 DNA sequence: TGTGCCACCAGAGTAACCGGGGAGCTGTTTTTT.

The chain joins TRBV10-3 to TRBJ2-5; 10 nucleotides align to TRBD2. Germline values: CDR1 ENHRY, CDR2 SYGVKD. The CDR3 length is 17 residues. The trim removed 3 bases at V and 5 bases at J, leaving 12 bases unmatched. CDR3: CAISDGGLAGVRETQYF. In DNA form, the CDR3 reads TGTGCCATCAGTGATGGGGGGCTAGCGGGAGTTCGGGAGACCCAGTACTTC.

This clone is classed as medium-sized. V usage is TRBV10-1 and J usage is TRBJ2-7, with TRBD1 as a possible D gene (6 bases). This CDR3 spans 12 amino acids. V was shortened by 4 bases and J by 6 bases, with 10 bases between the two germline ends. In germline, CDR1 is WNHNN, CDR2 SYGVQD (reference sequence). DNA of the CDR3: TGCGCCAGCAGTGGACAAGGGGGCGAGCAGTACTTC. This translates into CASSGQGGEQYF.

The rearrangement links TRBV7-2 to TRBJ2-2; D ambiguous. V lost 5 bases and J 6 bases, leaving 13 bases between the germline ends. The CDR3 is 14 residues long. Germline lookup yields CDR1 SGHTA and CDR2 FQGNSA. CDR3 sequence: CASSQQVRAGELFF. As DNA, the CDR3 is TGTGCCAGCAGCCAACAAGTACGTGCCGGGGAGCTGTTTTTT.

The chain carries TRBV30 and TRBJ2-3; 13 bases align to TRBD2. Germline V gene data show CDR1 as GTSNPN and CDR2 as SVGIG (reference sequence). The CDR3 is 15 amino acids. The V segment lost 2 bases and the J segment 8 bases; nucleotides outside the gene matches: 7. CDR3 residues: CAWSWTSGRTSTQYF. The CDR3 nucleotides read TGTGCCTGGAGTTGGACTAGCGGGAGAACTAGTACGCAGTATTTT.

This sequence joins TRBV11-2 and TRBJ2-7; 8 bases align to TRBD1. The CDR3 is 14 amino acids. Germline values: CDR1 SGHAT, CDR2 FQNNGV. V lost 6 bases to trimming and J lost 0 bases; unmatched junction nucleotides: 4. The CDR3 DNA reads TGTGCCAGCAGTGATGACAGGGGCTCCTACGAGCAGTACTTC. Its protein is CASSDDRGSYEQYF.

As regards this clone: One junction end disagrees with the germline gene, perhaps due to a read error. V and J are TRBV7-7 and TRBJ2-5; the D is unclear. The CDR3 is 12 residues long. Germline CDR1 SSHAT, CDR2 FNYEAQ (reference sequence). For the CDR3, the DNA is TGTGCTAGCAGCTTAGACCAAGAGACCCAGTACTTC. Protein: CASSLDQETQYF.

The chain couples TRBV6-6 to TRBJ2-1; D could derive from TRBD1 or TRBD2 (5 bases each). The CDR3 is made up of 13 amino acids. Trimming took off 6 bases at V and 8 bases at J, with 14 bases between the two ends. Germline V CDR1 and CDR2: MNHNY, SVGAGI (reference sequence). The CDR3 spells CASRLRGIYEQFF. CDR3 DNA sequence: TGTGCCAGCAGATTGAGGGGAATTTATGAGCAGTTCTTC.

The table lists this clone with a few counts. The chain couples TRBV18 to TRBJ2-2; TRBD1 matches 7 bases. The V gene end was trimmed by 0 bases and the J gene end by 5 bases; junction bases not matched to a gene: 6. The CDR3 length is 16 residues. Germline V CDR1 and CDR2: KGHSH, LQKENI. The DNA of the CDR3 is TGTGCCAGCTCACCACCGACAGGGCGAGAAACCGGGGAGCTGTTTTTT. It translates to CASSPPTGRETGELFF.

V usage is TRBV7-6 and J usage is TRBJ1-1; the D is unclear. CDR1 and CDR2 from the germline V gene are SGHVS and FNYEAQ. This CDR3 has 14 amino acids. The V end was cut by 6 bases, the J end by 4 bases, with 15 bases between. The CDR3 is CASSRSLSFTEAFF. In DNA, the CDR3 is TGTGCCAGCAGTCGATCCCTAAGCTTCACTGAAGCTTTCTTT.

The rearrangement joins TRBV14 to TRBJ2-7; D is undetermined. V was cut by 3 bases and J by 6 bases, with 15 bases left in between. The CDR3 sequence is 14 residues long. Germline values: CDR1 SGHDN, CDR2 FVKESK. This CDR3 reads CASSHGRVLAEQYF. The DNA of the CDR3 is TGTGCCAGCAGCCATGGTCGTGTTTTAGCCGAGCAGTACTTC.

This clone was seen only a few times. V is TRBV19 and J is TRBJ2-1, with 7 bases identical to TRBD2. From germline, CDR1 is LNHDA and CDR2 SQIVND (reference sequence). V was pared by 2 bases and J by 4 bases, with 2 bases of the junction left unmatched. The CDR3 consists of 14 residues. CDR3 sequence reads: CASSIREVYNEQFF. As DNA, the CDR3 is TGTGCCAGTAGTATACGGGAGGTTTACAATGAGCAGTTCTTC.

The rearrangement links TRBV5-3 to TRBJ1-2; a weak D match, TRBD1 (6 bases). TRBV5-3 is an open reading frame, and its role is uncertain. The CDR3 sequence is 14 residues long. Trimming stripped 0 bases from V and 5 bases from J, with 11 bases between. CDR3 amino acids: CARSLARRGYGYTF. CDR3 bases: TGTGCCAGAAGCTTGGCCCGCAGGGGTTATGGCTACACCTTC.

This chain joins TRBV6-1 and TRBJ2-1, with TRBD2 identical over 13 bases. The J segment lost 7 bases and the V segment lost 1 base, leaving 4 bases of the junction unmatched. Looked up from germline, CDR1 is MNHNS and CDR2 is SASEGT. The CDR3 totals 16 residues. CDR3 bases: TGTGCCAGCAGTGAAGTTTGGACTAGCGGGAGTAATGAGCAGTTCTTC. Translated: CASSEVWTSGSNEQFF.

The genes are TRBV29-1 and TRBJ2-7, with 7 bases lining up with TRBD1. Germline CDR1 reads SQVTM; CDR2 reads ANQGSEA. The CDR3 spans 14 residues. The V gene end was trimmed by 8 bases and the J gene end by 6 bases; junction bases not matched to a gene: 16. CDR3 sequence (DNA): TGCAGCACGAGCGACTCGACAGGGTACCTCGAGCAGTACTTC. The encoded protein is CSTSDSTGYLEQYF.

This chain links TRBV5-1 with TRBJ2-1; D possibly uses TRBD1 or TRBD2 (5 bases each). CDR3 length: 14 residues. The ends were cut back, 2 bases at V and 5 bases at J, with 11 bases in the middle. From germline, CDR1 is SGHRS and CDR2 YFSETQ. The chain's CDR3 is CASSFFGANNEQFF. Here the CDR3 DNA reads TGCGCCAGCAGCTTTTTCGGGGCCAACAATGAGCAGTTCTTC.

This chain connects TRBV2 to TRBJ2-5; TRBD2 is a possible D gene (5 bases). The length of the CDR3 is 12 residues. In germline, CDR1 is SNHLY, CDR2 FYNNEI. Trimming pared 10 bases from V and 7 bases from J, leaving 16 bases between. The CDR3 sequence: CATTFGGGTQYF. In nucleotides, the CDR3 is TGTGCCACTACCTTTGGAGGAGGGACCCAGTACTTC.

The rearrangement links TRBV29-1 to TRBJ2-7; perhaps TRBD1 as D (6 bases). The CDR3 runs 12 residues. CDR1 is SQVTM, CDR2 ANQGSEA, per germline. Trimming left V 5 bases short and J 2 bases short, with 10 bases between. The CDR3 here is CSVSQGTYEQYF. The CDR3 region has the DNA TGCAGCGTTTCACAGGGAACCTACGAGCAGTACTTC.

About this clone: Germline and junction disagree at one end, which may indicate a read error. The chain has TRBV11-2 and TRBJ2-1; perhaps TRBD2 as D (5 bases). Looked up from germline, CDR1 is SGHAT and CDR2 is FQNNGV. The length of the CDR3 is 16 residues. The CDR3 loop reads CTSSGLWVADYNEQFF. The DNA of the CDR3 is TGTACCAGCAGCGGCCTGTGGGTAGCAGACTACAATGAGCAGTTCTTC.

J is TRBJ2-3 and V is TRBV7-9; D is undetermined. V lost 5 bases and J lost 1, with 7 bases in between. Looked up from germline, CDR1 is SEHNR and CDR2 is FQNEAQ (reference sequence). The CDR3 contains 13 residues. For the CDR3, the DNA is TGTGCCAGCAGCACCGGACGCACAGATACGCAGTATTTT. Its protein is CASSTGRTDTQYF.

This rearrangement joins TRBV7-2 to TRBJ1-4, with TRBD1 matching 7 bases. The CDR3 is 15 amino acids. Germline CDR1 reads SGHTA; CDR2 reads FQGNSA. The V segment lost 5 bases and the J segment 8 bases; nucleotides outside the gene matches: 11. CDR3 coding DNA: TGTGCCAGCAGCGCAGCCCCCTACAGGGGCGAAAAACTGTTTTTT. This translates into CASSAAPYRGEKLFF.

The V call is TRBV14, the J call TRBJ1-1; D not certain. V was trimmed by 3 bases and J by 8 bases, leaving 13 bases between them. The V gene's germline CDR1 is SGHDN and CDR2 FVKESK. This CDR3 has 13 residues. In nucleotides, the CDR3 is TGTGCCAGCAGCCAGATTTACTCGGCCGAAGCTTTCTTT. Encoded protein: CASSQIYSAEAFF.

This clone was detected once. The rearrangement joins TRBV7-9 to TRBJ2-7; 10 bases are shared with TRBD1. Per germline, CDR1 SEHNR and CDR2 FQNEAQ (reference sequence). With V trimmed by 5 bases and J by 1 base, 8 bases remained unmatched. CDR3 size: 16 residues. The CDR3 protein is CASSPIRDRGSYEQYF. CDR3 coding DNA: TGTGCCAGCAGCCCCATTCGGGACAGGGGTTCCTACGAGCAGTACTTC.

In nucleotides, the CDR3 is TGTGCCAGCAGTGGGATCAGGGCCGGCGGGGAGCTGTTTTTT. Amino acids: CASSGIRAGGELFF. The chain couples TRBV6-1 to TRBJ2-2; a possible D gene is TRBD1 (5 bases). The germline CDR1 and CDR2 sequences are MNHNS and SASEGT. V lost 4 bases and J 7 bases, leaving 13 bases between the germline ends. The CDR3 has 14 amino acids.

Written as DNA, the CDR3 is TGCGCCAGCAGCTTGGCCGGGGAGAACACCGGGGAGCTGTTTTTT. This sequence encodes CASSLAGENTGELFF. The chain links TRBV5-1 to TRBJ2-2, with a tentative D call TRBD2 (5 bases). The CDR3 contains 15 residues. V lost 0 bases and J lost 1, with 7 bases in between. Germline lookup yields CDR1 SGHRS and CDR2 YFSETQ.

The CDR3: CASSLGPIGVADTQYF. The CDR3 nucleotides read TGCGCCAGCAGCTTGGGGCCCATCGGAGTTGCTGATACGCAGTATTTT. This chain connects TRBV5-1 to TRBJ2-3; D gene unclear. CDR3 length equals 16 residues. The V end was cut by 0 bases, the J end by 6 bases, with 17 bases between. The V gene's germline CDR1 is SGHRS and CDR2 YFSETQ.

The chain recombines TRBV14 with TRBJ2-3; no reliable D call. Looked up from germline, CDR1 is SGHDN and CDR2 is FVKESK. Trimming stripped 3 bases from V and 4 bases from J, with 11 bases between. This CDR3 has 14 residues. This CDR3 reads CASSHILIADTQYF. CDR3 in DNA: TGTGCCAGCAGCCACATATTAATTGCAGATACGCAGTATTTT.

CDR3 loop: CASSVGRQPTNEKLFF. In DNA, the CDR3 is TGTGCCAGCAGCGTAGGGAGGCAGCCAACTAATGAAAAACTGTTTTTT. The gene calls are TRBV9 and TRBJ1-4; D gene unclear. V was trimmed by 0 bases and J by 0 bases, leaving 9 bases between them. CDR3 length: 16 amino acids. Germline assignment: CDR1 SGDLS and CDR2 YYNGEE.